Shown below are 26 T cell receptor beta chains from a single sample sequenced in a study of blood T cell repertoires in COVID-19. TCRdb keeps only in-frame clones here, not all; method: immunoSEQ multiplex PCR. The sample contains approximately 100,000 clones, 89% of which appear only once. Sequencing was done on a sample of peripheral blood. These receptors originate from an older woman with acute or convalescent COVID-19.

This chain joins TRBV19 and TRBJ2-3; perhaps TRBD2 as D (6 bases). The CDR3 has 13 amino acids. V lost 5 bases, J lost 6 bases, and 12 bases lay in between. CDR1 and CDR2 from the germline V gene are LNHDA and SQIVND (reference sequence). The CDR3 loop is CASSVGRGDTQYF. The CDR3 DNA is TGTGCCAGTAGTGTAGGACGGGGGGATACGCAGTATTTT.

V usage is TRBV6-5 and J usage is TRBJ2-7; TRBD1 matches 8 bases. The CDR3 sequence is 16 residues long. Per the germline V gene, CDR1 is MNHEY and CDR2 is SVGAGI. The junction had 12 bases not matched to a gene; V was cut back by 0 bases and J by 8 bases. Written as DNA, the CDR3 is TGTGCCAGCAGTTACTCGCACCGGACAGGGAACTCGAAGCAGTACTTC. It yields the protein CASSYSHRTGNSKQYF.

The V gene is TRBV19, the J gene TRBJ1-2, with a weak D call TRBD1 (6 bases). This CDR3 contains 14 residues. The ends were cut back, 8 bases at V and 2 bases at J, with 15 bases in the middle. The germline CDR1 and CDR2 sequences are LNHDA and SQIVND (reference sequence). The DNA for the CDR3 is TGTGCCAGTCTTGGGAGGGGGGGCAACTATGGCTACACCTTC. Translated, it gives CASLGRGGNYGYTF.

The chain carries TRBV11-3 and TRBJ2-7; 13 bases align to TRBD2. Looked up from germline, CDR1 is SGHNT and CDR2 is YENEEA. This CDR3 contains 15 residues. The V gene end was trimmed by 3 bases and the J gene end by 3 bases; junction bases not matched to a gene: 2. CDR3 loop: CASSLTSGGNYEQYF. DNA of the CDR3: TGTGCCAGCAGCTTGACTAGCGGGGGGAACTACGAGCAGTACTTC.

The rearrangement uses TRBV18 and TRBJ2-5; 7 bases map to TRBD1. V lost 5 bases to trimming and J lost 5 bases; unmatched junction nucleotides: 11. CDR1 and CDR2 (germline): KGHSH, LQKENI. CDR3 length: 15 residues. CDR3: CASSTNRGTGETQYF. The CDR3 nucleotides are TGTGCCAGCTCAACGAACAGGGGTACTGGGGAGACCCAGTACTTC.

The V and J genes are TRBV6-5 and TRBJ2-7; 11 positions match TRBD2. This CDR3 is built from 15 residues. V shed 6 bases, J shed 1 base, and the junction held 5 bases outside the gene matches. CDR1 is MNHEY, CDR2 SVGAGI, per germline. The CDR3, as DNA: TGTGCCAGCAGCCGGACTAGCGGGTTTTCCTACGAGCAGTACTTC. Translating gives CASSRTSGFSYEQYF.

Only one count was recorded for this clone. This rearrangement joins TRBV7-8 to TRBJ2-7; 7 bases agree with TRBD1. The CDR3 runs to 14 residues. Germline loops: CDR1 SGHVS, CDR2 FQNEAQ. The V segment lost 5 bases and the J segment 2 bases; nucleotides outside the gene matches: 6. The CDR3 DNA sequence: TGTGCCAGCAGCCACCGACAGGGACCCTACGAGCAGTACTTC. Translated: CASSHRQGPYEQYF.

This clone has more than one count but fewer than ten. This sequence joins TRBV12-3 or TRBV12-4 and TRBJ1-3; TRBD1 might be the D (6 bases). Trimming removed 5 bases at V and 14 bases at J, with 13 bases between. The CDR3 is made up of 11 amino acids. The CDR3 sequence: CASSPHRDVYF. The DNA for the CDR3 is TGTGCCAGCAGTCCCCACAGGGACGTATATTTT.

The chain links TRBV6-5 to TRBJ2-7; 7 bases are a match to TRBD1. Per germline, CDR1 MNHEY and CDR2 SVGAGI. Trimming cost V 6 bases and J 2 bases; bases outside gene matches: 7. CDR3 length: 14 residues. As DNA, the CDR3 is TGTGCCAGCAGGAGGGGGCCAGGGCCCTACGAGCAGTACGTC. Its protein product is CASRRGPGPYEQYV.

Here the CDR3 DNA reads TGTGCCAGCACCGCAGGGCAGTCCGAGCAGTACGTC. It specifies CASTAGQSEQYV. The chain is built from TRBV2 and TRBJ2-7; weak D call: TRBD1 (5 bases). Trimming cost V 7 bases and J 6 bases, with 13 bases left between them. Germline CDR1 is SNHLY and CDR2 is FYNNEI. The length of the CDR3 is 12 residues.

V gene TRBV30 combines with J gene TRBJ1-1; a possible D gene is TRBD1 (5 bases). CDR3 length equals 13 residues. V lost 4 bases, J lost 0 bases, and 9 bases lay in between. Germline V CDR1 and CDR2: GTSNPN, SVGIG (reference sequence). The CDR3 region has the DNA TGTGCCTGGAAACCGACAGTGAACACTGAAGCTTTCTTT. It codes for CAWKPTVNTEAFF. Full variable domain (remainder filled in from reference TRBV30 and TRBJ1-1): SQTIHQWPATLVQPVGSPLSLECTVEGTSNPNLYWYRQAAGRGLQLLFYSVGIGQISSEVPQNLSASRPQDRQFILSSKKLLLSDSGFYLCAWKPTVNTEAFFGQGTRLTVV.

This chain connects TRBV2 to TRBJ1-5; no clear D gene. Germline values: CDR1 SNHLY, CDR2 FYNNEI. The CDR3 runs 14 residues. V was shortened by 5 bases and J by 7 bases, with 15 bases between the two germline ends. The CDR3 protein is CASSPDHQAQPQHF. CDR3 DNA: TGTGCCAGCAGTCCTGACCACCAGGCCCAGCCCCAGCATTTT.

This chain connects TRBV24-1 to TRBJ2-2, with D unclear. This CDR3 contains 15 residues. Germline V gene lookup returns CDR1 KGHDR and CDR2 SFDVKD. Trimming cost V 2 bases and J 2 bases, with 8 bases left between them. The CDR3 DNA reads TGTGCCACCAGTGATTCGGTTCCCAACACCGGGGAGCTGTTTTTT. Its translation is CATSDSVPNTGELFF.

The chain has TRBV6-5 and TRBJ2-7; D is unresolved. In germline, CDR1 is MNHEY, CDR2 SVGAGI. The CDR3 covers 13 residues. V gave up 7 bases and J gave up 0 bases, with 10 bases separating them. The CDR3 DNA reads TGTGCCAGCACATATCGCAGCTCCTACGAGCAGTACTTC. Translating gives CASTYRSSYEQYF.

The genes are TRBV6-5 and TRBJ2-1, with D maybe TRBD2 (6 bases). Germline values: CDR1 MNHEY, CDR2 SVGAGI. The CDR3 spans 15 residues. The V end lost 6 bases, the J end lost 4 bases, and 16 bases lay between the germline ends. The CDR3 region has the DNA TGTGCCAGCAGCGATCTAGCGTCGGATTACAATGAGCAGTTCTTC. Encoded protein: CASSDLASDYNEQFF.

This chain links TRBV5-4 with TRBJ2-1; D gene unclear. The CDR3 contains 14 residues. From germline, CDR1 is SGHNT and CDR2 YYREEE (reference sequence). Trimming pared 7 bases from V and 0 bases from J, leaving 11 bases between. The CDR3 sequence: CASRPGSSYNEQFF. As DNA, the CDR3 is TGTGCCAGCCGTCCAGGTAGCTCCTACAATGAGCAGTTCTTC.

This clone was seen at least ten times. The chain uses TRBV27 and TRBJ2-7, with 7 bases matching TRBD1. In germline, CDR1 is MNHEY, CDR2 SMNVEV (reference sequence). V was pared by 8 bases and J by 0 bases, with 4 bases of the junction left unmatched. The CDR3 extends over 13 amino acids. In DNA, the CDR3 is TGTGCCAGCGATCGGGACAGCTCCTACGAGCAGTACGTC. This translates into CASDRDSSYEQYV.

This sequence joins TRBV6-4 and TRBJ2-3; 9 bases are a match to TRBD1. J was trimmed by 4 bases and V by 5 bases; bases with no gene match: 10. Germline CDR1 reads MRHNA; CDR2 reads SNTAGT. The CDR3 is made up of 16 amino acids. CDR3 bases: TGTGCCAGCAGTCCCACCGGGACAGGGAGGGCAGATACGCAGTATTTT. Encoded protein: CASSPTGTGRADTQYF.

The chain uses TRBV29-1 and TRBJ2-1; 9 positions agree with TRBD2. The CDR3 extends over 13 amino acids. The V and J ends lost 3 bases and 7 bases, in that order; junction bases with no gene match: 4. Per the germline V gene, CDR1 is SQVTM and CDR2 is ANQGSEA. The CDR3 coding sequence is TGCAGCGTTGATAGCGGGAGACTGAATGAGCAGTTCTTC. Its translation is CSVDSGRLNEQFF.

This chain links TRBV15 with TRBJ2-3, with D possibly TRBD1 on 6 matching bases. Germline V gives CDR1 LNHNV, CDR2 YYDKDF (reference sequence). Trimming left V 3 bases short and J 2 bases short, with 12 bases between. The CDR3 loop spans 15 amino acids. The CDR3 protein is CATSSTRGITDTQYF. The DNA for the CDR3 is TGTGCCACCAGCAGCACTAGGGGGATCACAGATACGCAGTATTTT.

This clone has a single count. The chain combines TRBV20-1 with TRBJ1-5; D gene unclear. With 3 bases removed from V and 0 bases from J, the gap between germline ends came to 9 bases. CDR3 length equals 14 residues. Germline V lookup: CDR1 DFQATT, CDR2 SNEGSKA (reference sequence). The CDR3 DNA is TGCAGTGCTAGTACAGAATATAGCAATCAGCCCCAGCATTTT. The encoded protein is CSASTEYSNQPQHF.

J is TRBJ2-7 and V is TRBV20-1; D unclear. Germline loops: CDR1 DFQATT, CDR2 SNEGSKA (reference sequence). The CDR3 is 10 amino acids. Trimming pared 1 base from V and 12 bases from J, leaving 10 bases between. CDR3 amino acids: CSARAGRLYF. In DNA form, the CDR3 reads TGCAGTGCTAGAGCGGGTAGGCTGTACTTC.

This chain links TRBV30 with TRBJ1-2; weak D call: TRBD1 (5 bases). Between the trimmed V and J ends, which lost 4 bases and 0 bases, there was a span of 18 bases. This CDR3 has 16 amino acids. In germline, CDR1 is GTSNPN, CDR2 SVGIG (reference sequence). The CDR3 DNA follows: TGTGCCTGGACGGGAGCGGGTGGGGCCTCTAACTATGGCTACACCTTC. Translated: CAWTGAGGASNYGYTF.

The chain joins TRBV20-1 to TRBJ1-5; no clear D. Trimming stripped 3 bases from V and 9 bases from J, with 15 bases between. The germline CDR1 and CDR2 sequences are DFQATT and SNEGSKA (reference sequence). The CDR3 extends over 13 amino acids. The CDR3 sequence: CSASGRVQGPQHF. The CDR3 DNA follows: TGCAGTGCTAGTGGACGGGTTCAAGGGCCCCAGCATTTT.

V is TRBV2 and J is TRBJ1-3, with D maybe TRBD1 (6 bases). This CDR3 region has 16 residues. Germline values: CDR1 SNHLY, CDR2 FYNNEI. Trimming took off 4 bases at V and 0 bases at J, with 13 bases between the two ends. CDR3 DNA sequence: TGTGCCAGCAGTGCGATGCAGGGGATCTCTGGAAACACCATATATTTT. It encodes CASSAMQGISGNTIYF.

This chain uses TRBV27 with TRBJ1-2, with 7 bases that match TRBD1. CDR1 is MNHEY, CDR2 SMNVEV, per germline (reference sequence). The ends lost 3 bases at V and 7 bases at J; junction bases unmatched: 5. The CDR3 contains 13 residues. The CDR3 bases are TGTGCCAGCAGTTTCGACAGGGTGGGTGGCTACACCTTC. Translated, it gives CASSFDRVGGYTF.